The subject of this entry is one TCR beta chain. The clone's antigen remains unknown. Per-base quality was not reported, and no clone a single base away is much larger than it. After removal of 3 bases from V and 0 bases from J, the junction retains 8 bases not matched to a gene. Taken from cysteine to phenylalanine, the CDR3 has 17 residues. The DNA shown is the 51-base CDR3, in frame from base 1. CDR1 and CDR2 are read off the germline V gene as SGHDT and YYEEEE. This record belongs to a study of cytomegalovirus exposure and HLA in healthy donors (dated by TCRdb to 2017 to 2019). Concerning the study at large: An earlier analysis of approximately 600 of the donors reported about 250 Gb of sequence data and more than 90 million unique TCR beta sequences from about 200 million T cells. Approximately 300 gigabases of sequencing data and around 88 million unique TCR sequences made up an early release that covered 640 HLA-typed donors. Of the roughly 400 genotyped donors, around 81% fell in the genetic ancestry cluster associated with self-reported Caucasian donors. The study was designed to test whether signatures of past pathogen exposure could be identified by cataloging public T cell receptors. The T cell repertoires of 666 subjects were profiled by immunosequencing and related to cytomegalovirus serostatus. In addition to the first cohort of approximately 650 subjects, a separate validation cohort of over 90 different subjects was used. To predict cytomegalovirus infection status, the study brought together high-throughput TCR immunosequencing, statistical association of individual TCRs with disease status, and machine learning. In a later analysis, previously published TCR beta repertoires from several hundred donors were re-analyzed and high-resolution HLA genotyping was added so that TCR occurrence patterns could be studied. Rather than using new phenotypic data, the later analysis identified candidate immune exposures from TCR beta sequences and from how often those sequences occurred across donors. In an earlier analysis of 500 to 650 of the donors, high-throughput TCR beta sequencing was used to judge whether each TCR beta V gene segment behaved as functional or pseudogenic. Donor age, sex, ethnicity and CMV serostatus were compiled alongside the repertoire data. Genome-wide SNP genotypes for about 60% of the roughly 670 donors were used in a later genetic analysis, which treated that subset as a discovery cohort. All discovery cohort repertoires had been generated using a single sequencing platform. Class I and class II HLA loci were covered by the typing at four-digit resolution. The number of typed donors differed by locus: about 620-640 for A, B, C, DRB1 and DQB1; about 520 for DQA1; 606 for DPA1; and about 450 for DPB1. Four to six DR-DQ haplotypes were handled as single units for association and clustering because linkage in the cohort was strong. Among over 350 genotyped donors of the cohort, an average of approximately 250,000 unique TCR beta nucleotide sequences were sequenced per donor, roughly 20% of them non-productive.

The cohort consisted of 666 healthy bone marrow donors. At the time of sampling, all cohort members were nominally healthy, though unrecorded immune exposures were likely present. The donor tested CMV seropositive, placing the donor among the 310 or so seropositive members of the cohort. A peripheral blood sample was collected from each donor, and TCR beta sequencing was performed on peripheral blood mononuclear cells. Genomic DNA extraction from the blood cell samples was performed with the Qiagen DNeasy Blood Extraction Kit. The library was built by means of the immunoSEQ multiplex PCR assay. The multiplex PCR relied on a mix of 60 forward primers for TCR Vbeta segments and 13 reverse primers for TCR Jbeta segments. Amplification of the CDR3 region of rearranged TCR beta genes was performed with a multiplex PCR assay on genomic DNA. The Illumina HiSeq System was used to sequence the amplified TCR beta libraries as 87-base-pair reads. On the authors' methods: A later analysis counted 65 million to 90 million unique TCR beta chains across the 666 repertoires, and some 11 million of these chains were shared by at least two donors. Raw reads were error-corrected and collapsed into unique sequences with a nearest-neighbor algorithm that merged closely related sequences to remove PCR and sequencing errors. CDR3 sequences were aligned to IMGT reference sequences to assign V, D and J gene segments. Each retained sequence needed at least a six-nucleotide match to both a V gene segment and a J gene segment. Rearrangements were called productive when the CDR3 lacked stop codons and stayed in frame with V and J; all others were non-productive. Following IMGT convention, CDR3 was defined as the stretch from the second conserved V-encoded cysteine up to the conserved J-encoded phenylalanine. The earlier analysis of 500 to 600 of the donors excluded sequences that lacked an unambiguous match to a single V gene segment. In an earlier analysis of about 590 of the donors, a V segment was called functional when productive rearrangements were above 56.7%, and segregating when the standard deviation between donors exceeded 5%. A statistical classification framework was built to diagnose cytomegalovirus status from the catalog of TCR beta chain sequences. In a later analysis, TCR nucleotide sequences were compared against IMGT/GENE-DB human TR gene sequences so that V and J genes could be assigned. In a later analysis, CDR3 sequences and most-parsimonious VDJ recombination scenarios were assigned using the TCRdist pipeline. In a later analysis, every TCR beta chain was defined by the combination of its CDR3 amino acid sequence and its V-gene family, and reads without a unique V-gene family were dropped. A later analysis removed over 500 highly shared, low-generation-probability nucleotide sequences to deal with suspected cross-contamination and a sequencing artifact. For each public chain, a later analysis derived a clonal expansion index from normalized ranks of inferred template counts within each repertoire. Generation probabilities in a later analysis came from a VDJ recombination model fitted to out-of-frame rearrangements, and those results were checked against IGoR. In a later analysis, hypergeometric tests were used to score TCR-TCR, TCR-HLA and TCR-CMV co-occurrence, with a repertoire-size bias correction applied to TCR pairs. False discovery rates were estimated in a later analysis by permuting HLA or CMV assignments 20 times. In a later analysis, co-occurring TCRs were grouped with DBSCAN, and TCRdist sequence similarity was added when clustering was performed within HLA-allele-positive subsets. Repertoires with fewer than 30,000 or more than 120,000 public chains were left out of co-occurrence clustering, as were five repertoires with anomalous nucleotide sharing. What TCRdb holds here is the immuneACCESS table cut down to in-frame rearrangements. Part of the clones is not present; checked against another copy, under half of the missing clones reflect an unresolved V gene, and the others are unexplained. For V, J and clone size, that table is used; D and trimming come from the DNA. Here the sample has about 170,000 clones; around 80% occur a single time. Roughly 4.8% of the sample rests with the top ten.

Overall study results and their limits: In a later analysis, HLA-associated TCR beta chains showed more clonal expansion and lower generation probabilities than non-associated chains that were equally common. Most CMV-associated TCR beta chains appeared to be HLA-restricted in a later analysis, and the HLA associations seemed to be driven largely by CMV exposure. In a later analysis, several top co-occurrence clusters were reported to appear linked to parvovirus B19, influenza, CMV and Epstein-Barr virus. A further reported finding was that TCR beta sequences accurately predicted the HLA-A and HLA-B alleles for most subjects in the first cohort. Compared with the approximately 710-donor mean, donors in an Asian-associated ancestry cluster had fewer N-insertions in productive TCRs, according to a later genetic analysis. The only immune exposure information available for the cohort was CMV serostatus. Linkage disequilibrium might explain the correlated functional status among segregating V segments, but an unknown experimental factor could not be excluded. Because HLA typing was missing for some donors at each locus, association tests included only the typed subset. The authors suggested that the approach could potentially be extended to other disease states and immunological phenotypes. At a false discovery rate of 0.05, a later analysis linked 15,000 to 20,000 TCR beta sequences to specific HLA alleles. Broadly in line with IMGT annotations, most TCR beta V segments showed up in productive rearrangements about 87% or about 30% of the time in an earlier analysis of several hundred of the donors. Only TCR beta chains were sequenced in this cohort, and the absence of alpha or paired-chain data limited detectable features. In a later analysis, TCR association rates were found to vary across HLA loci, with the most associated TCRs seen for DRB1 alleles and the fewest for HLA-C alleles. Assigning TCR associations to individual alleles was difficult when HLA alleles, especially DR and DQ, strongly co-occurred. Cytomegalovirus status was reported to be diagnosed by the classifier with high specificity and sensitivity in both the original and validation cohorts. Because counts were too low, under 20 rarely observed V segments, including chromosome 9 orphons, were left out of the earlier analysis of approximately 580 of the donors. The presence/absence analyses assumed that sequencing depth was roughly uniform across donors, and that assumption may not be true. Across donors, most TCR sequences were observed very rarely, whereas some public TCRs were present in many individuals. In vitro tests confirmed that three of the cytomegalovirus-associated TCR beta chains recognize cytomegalovirus antigens. The study gave a list of some 150 TCR beta chains associated with cytomegalovirus. Some IMGT-functional V segments, including TRBV6-2 and TRBV6-3, could not be distinguished by the 87-base-pair reads and were therefore excluded. An association between a missense DCLRE1C variant and V-gene and J-gene trimming of TCR beta chains was found in a later genetic analysis and replicated in an independent cohort. A cluster of highly shared sequence variants was judged likely to represent a technical artifact of the sequencing pipeline.

This receptor was obtained from a woman aged 45 to 65 in good health and CMV-seropositive. Sequencing input: PBMCs. The receptor chain draws on TRBV5-6 and TRBJ2-5; 10 bases in the middle match TRBD2. The nucleotide sequence reads TGTGCCAGCAGCTCTATATCTAGCGGGGGAAACCAAGAGACCCAGTACTTC. This sequence encodes CASSSISSGGNQETQYF.